This entry describes one T cell receptor (beta chain). Per germline, CDR1 MNHEY and CDR2 SVGAGI. CDR3 length: 15 amino acids. The V end was cut by 5 bases, the J end by 7 bases, with 20 bases between. These data belong to a study of cytomegalovirus exposure and HLA in healthy donors. The primer mix had 60 Vbeta and 13 Jbeta primers. Generated by immunoSEQ multiplex PCR, the TCRdb table keeps only in-frame clones and is missing some. The sample carries some 150,000 clones, over 65% recorded once. Specimen: PBMCs. This clonotype originated in a man aged 40-49 years in good health and CMV-seronegative. The J gene is TRBJ1-1, the V gene TRBV6-5; D is possibly TRBD1 (5 bases). The CDR3 nucleotides are TGTGCCAGCAGTAGAGGGACGGGGGGATCGGGTGAAGCTTTCTTT. Its protein product is CASSRGTGGSGEAFF.